This T cell receptor beta chain came from a study of blood T cells in healthy people across ages. Study-level points and caveats: Investigators viewed diversity estimates from one million T cells as underestimates, the study reported.

This clonotype was observed a few times. As yet, its antigen is unknown. Healthy Caucasians from Russia aged about 6 to 95 served as donors. PCR was performed a second time for roughly 7 to 11 cycles using a sample-barcoded 5' primer and a J-beta primer mix. Unique molecular identifiers of 12 random nucleotides labeled each cDNA. Every sample gave at least 2.5 million paired-end reads containing CDR3. MiXCR, applied by TCRdb to the 5' RACE reads, yields one record per CDR3 protein. The sample yields roughly 640,000 distinct CDR3 sequences, about 30% seen once. Germline-derived CDR1 and CDR2 are GTSNPN and SVGIG (reference sequence). Trimming removed 4 bases from V and 1 base from J; junction bases left unmatched: 6. This CDR3 has 14 residues.

The chain couples TRBV30 to TRBJ1-1, with 7 bases identical to TRBD1. The clonotype originates from a woman older than 75 in good health. Material: blood. This chain's CDR3 is CAWTPKGANTEAFF. The CDR3 nucleotides read TGTGCCTGGACCCCTAAGGGGGCGAACACTGAAGCTTTCTTT.